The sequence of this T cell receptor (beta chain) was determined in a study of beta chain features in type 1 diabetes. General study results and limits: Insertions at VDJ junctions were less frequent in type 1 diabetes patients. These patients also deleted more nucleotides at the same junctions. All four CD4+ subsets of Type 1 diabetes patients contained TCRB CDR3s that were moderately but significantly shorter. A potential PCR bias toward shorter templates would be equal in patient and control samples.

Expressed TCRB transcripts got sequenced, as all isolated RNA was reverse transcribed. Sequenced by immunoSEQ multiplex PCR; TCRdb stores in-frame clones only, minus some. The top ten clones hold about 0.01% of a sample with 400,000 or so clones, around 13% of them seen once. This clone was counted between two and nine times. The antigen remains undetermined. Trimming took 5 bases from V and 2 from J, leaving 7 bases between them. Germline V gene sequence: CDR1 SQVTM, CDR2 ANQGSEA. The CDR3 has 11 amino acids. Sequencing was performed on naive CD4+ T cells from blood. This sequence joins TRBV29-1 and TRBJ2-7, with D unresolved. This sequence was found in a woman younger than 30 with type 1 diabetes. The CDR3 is CSVLVPYEQYF. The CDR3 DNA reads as TGCAGCGTTTTAGTTCCCTACGAGCAGTACTTC.